Presented here are 7 T cell receptor beta chains from one specimen sequenced in a study of T cells in localized non-small cell lung cancer. Assay: immunoSEQ multiplex PCR; the TCRdb copy retains only in-frame clones and omits some. The sample holds fewer than 2,000 clones, approximately 25% seen once. The starting material was lung tumor tissue, obtained before any cancer treatment. All receptors come from a female donor at least 60 years old with stage II lung adenocarcinoma.

J is TRBJ2-5 and V is TRBV30; D remains unclear. Trimming took 0 bases from V and 5 from J, leaving 7 bases between them. The CDR3 sequence is 12 residues long. Germline V gene sequence: CDR1 GTSNPN, CDR2 SVGIG (reference sequence). CDR3 DNA: TGTGCCTGGAGTGTTCGAATTGAGACCCAGTACTTC. This translates into CAWSVRIETQYF.

This clone showed up just a few times. The CDR3 sequence: CASSLPYGGANEKLFF. The DNA of the CDR3 is TGTGCCAGCAGTTTACCTTATGGGGGAGCTAATGAAAAACTGTTTTTT. The V call is TRBV28, the J call TRBJ1-4; maybe TRBD1 (5 bases). Trimming cost V 2 bases and J 3 bases, with 13 bases left between them. The germline V gene has CDR1 MDHEN and CDR2 SYDVKM. This CDR3 contains 16 residues. The whole variable domain, remainder taken from reference TRBV28 and TRBJ1-4, is DVKVTQSSRYLVKRTGEKVFLECVQDMDHENMFWYRQDPGLGLRLIYFSYDVKMKEKGDIPEGYSVSREKKERFSLILESASTNQTSMYLCASSLPYGGANEKLFFGSGTQLSVL.

The rearrangement links TRBV5-1 to TRBJ1-1, with TRBD1 identical over 7 bases. Germline V gene data show CDR1 as SGHRS and CDR2 as YFSETQ. V lost 5 bases and J lost 3; bases outside the gene matches: 7. The CDR3 sequence is 14 residues long. CDR3 in DNA: TGCGCCAGCAGTCCTGCCAGGGGGGACACTGAAGCTTTCTTT. Translated, it gives CASSPARGDTEAFF.

This clone is medium-sized. The genes are TRBV11-3 and TRBJ2-3; 12 bases are shared with TRBD2. Losses at the gene ends were 3 bases for V and 5 bases for J; bases not matched to a gene: 12. The V gene's germline CDR1 is SGHNT and CDR2 YENEEA. The CDR3 spans 18 residues. This CDR3 reads CASSLRPLAGGPGDTQYF. The CDR3 DNA sequence: TGTGCCAGCAGCTTGAGGCCGCTAGCGGGGGGGCCGGGAGATACGCAGTATTTT.

This clone was counted only a few times. V and J are TRBV6-8 and TRBJ2-6; the D gene is possibly TRBD1 (6 bases). CDR1 is MNHGY and CDR2 is SAAAGT in the germline V gene. The V and J ends lost 10 bases and 0 bases respectively, with 13 bases between them. The CDR3 contains 15 residues. The CDR3 reads CAIGQPNSGANVLTF. CDR3 DNA: TGTGCCATCGGACAGCCTAACTCTGGGGCCAACGTCCTGACTTTC.

This chain links TRBV9 with TRBJ1-2, with D possibly matching TRBD1 (6 bases). The germline V gene encodes CDR1 SGDLS and CDR2 YYNGEE. This CDR3 is built from 14 residues. V dropped 5 bases and J dropped 7 bases, with 18 bases sitting between them. CDR3 nucleotides: TGTGCCAGCAGTACAGGGAGCCGGTCCAGTGGCTACACCTTC. This sequence encodes CASSTGSRSSGYTF.

In this sample, this clone turned up a few times. This sequence joins TRBV28 and TRBJ1-1, with D possibly matching TRBD1 (5 bases). Germline CDR1 is MDHEN and CDR2 is SYDVKM. V lost 6 bases to trimming and J lost 0 bases, with 14 bases between them. The CDR3 has 15 amino acids. The CDR3 DNA reads as TGTGCCAGCAGCCCCCCGCAGGGCATGAACACTGAAGCTTTCTTT. It codes for CASSPPQGMNTEAFF.